This T cell receptor (beta chain) was sequenced for a study of blood T cell repertoires in COVID-19. The wider study: Some COVID-19 samples were acute and others convalescent; all came from the United States, Italy and Spain. PBMCs, B-cell-depleted T cells, or T cells were the source of the cDNA or gDNA that made up the material.

Authors' analysis steps: Estimation of nucleated cell counts was performed using reference gene primer amplification. This table comes from immunoSEQ multiplex PCR, and its TCRdb copy is limited to in-frame clones, with some not included. V and J calls and clone size are as listed in that table; D and trimming were resolved from the DNA. This sample has approximately 91,000 clones, with about 85% found just once. The CDR3 is 16 residues long. The V gene end was trimmed by 4 bases and the J gene end by 1 base; junction bases not matched to a gene: 7. Germline lookup yields CDR1 SGHRS and CDR2 YFSETQ. This chain uses TRBV5-1 with TRBJ2-2, with TRBD1 matching over 7 bases. Source material: peripheral blood. The TCR was taken from a man between 65 and 79 years old with acute or convalescent COVID-19. Here the CDR3 reads CASSLSGQLNTGELFF. The CDR3 coding sequence is TGCGCCAGCAGCCTGTCGGGACAGCTGAACACCGGGGAGCTGTTTTTT.